The entry below describes one T cell receptor beta chain. Its antigen is not identified. The PCR employed 60 Vbeta primers together with 13 Jbeta primers. Assay: immunoSEQ multiplex PCR; the TCRdb copy retains only in-frame clones and omits some. Seen in this sample are over 100,000 clones; the ten most common clones hold 3% to 4.5%. The CDR3 is 14 residues long. CDR1 and CDR2 (germline): SGHTA, FQGNSA. Trimming took 2 bases from V and 4 from J, leaving 11 bases between them. The sample belongs to a study of cytomegalovirus exposure and HLA in healthy donors. About the research overall: An analysis done earlier identified 90 million to 120 million unique TCR beta sequences from about 179 million T cells. Findings and limits, study-wide: Association of 15,000 to 20,000 TCR beta sequences with HLA alleles was found at 0.05 false discovery rate in a later analysis. Within an earlier analysis, most TCR beta V segments proved productive either about 90% or about 30% of the time.

Sequencing was carried out using PBMCs. The clonotype comes from a man aged 25 to 45 in good health and CMV-seronegative. The V and J genes are TRBV7-2 and TRBJ1-1; D gene unclear. The CDR3 DNA sequence: TGTGCCAGCAGCTTAATCGGCGGAACCACTGAAGCTTTCTTT. This gives the protein CASSLIGGTTEAFF.